This TCR beta chain was recorded in a study of T-cell memory formation after mild COVID-19. TCRdb processed the 5' RACE reads anew with MiXCR; each CDR3 protein has one entry. Of about 190,000 distinct CDR3 sequences in the sample, roughly 30% were seen once. The V segment lost 4 bases and the J segment 6 bases; nucleotides outside the gene matches: 5. Per the germline V gene, CDR1 is SGHRS and CDR2 is YFSETQ. The CDR3 is 14 residues long. Specimen: PBMCs or a T cell subset sorted from them (not recorded which). V gene TRBV5-1 combines with J gene TRBJ1-5; 9 bases match TRBD1. This clonotype originated in an adult woman who had mild COVID-19 (a few samples of this study predate the infection). Cell type and time point are not known. CDR3 DNA: TGCGCCAGCAGCCTACAGGGGGCTGGTCAGCCCCAGCATTTT. Protein: CASSLQGAGQPQHF.